This T cell receptor (beta chain) was retrieved from a study of response to subunit inactivated influenza vaccine. The V end lost 6 bases, the J end lost 2 bases, and 15 bases lay between the germline ends. The CDR3 covers 15 residues. In germline, CDR1 is SGHVS, CDR2 FQNEAQ. Points from the study as a whole: There was a suggestion from the authors that each seasonal influenza vaccination recruits few new T cells.

Details on this clonotype: Its antigen is currently unknown.

Using its own MiXCR run on the RT-PCR reads, TCRdb lists one record per CDR3 protein. The sample records about 700,000 distinct CDR3 sequences, 14% being singletons. The chain uses TRBV7-8 and TRBJ2-3; D is undetermined. The sequence came from a man between 45 and 60 years old who received an inactivated influenza vaccine. Sequencing used PBMCs from blood, obtained 14 days before vaccination. The CDR3 nucleotides are TGTGCCAGCAGAGCTCTCGGCCAGGACACAGATACGCAGTATTTT. Its protein product is CASRALGQDTDTQYF.